Listed below are T cell receptor beta chains from one sample, sequenced in a study of OX40 agonist ivuxolimab in advanced cancers. Profiling relied on immunoSEQ multiplex PCR, and the TCRdb table lists in-frame clones only, not all of them. Here the sample spans over 15,000 clones, 86% being singletons. Sample: CD4+ or CD8+ T cells sorted from blood, taken in a trial of the OX40 agonist ivuxolimab. Receptors were obtained from an adult with an advanced solid tumor such as melanoma, head and neck, liver or kidney cancer. Both conserved end residues are part of each CDR3. D genes are given only for firm matches. Only some rows state a clone size, as once, few, many or a class for expanded clones.

TRBD1 | TRBJ2-1 | TRBV4-2 | - | TGTGCCAGCAGCCGCCAGATCGACAGGGGAAATTCCTACAATGAGCAGTTCTTC | CASSRQIDRGNSYNEQFF
TRBD1 | TRBJ1-1 | TRBV7-9 | - | TGTGCCAGCAGCTCAGGGGGCACTGAAGCTTTCTTT | CASSSGGTEAFF
- | TRBJ2-2 | TRBV29-1 | - | TGCAGCGCCCGGGACGGACCATACACCGGGGAGCTGTTTTTT | CSARDGPYTGELFF
- | TRBJ2-3 | TRBV10-1 | - | TGCGCCAGCAGTGAGACACTTCGCACAGATACGCAGTATTTT | CASSETLRTDTQYF
- | TRBJ2-5 | TRBV5-1 | - | TGCGCCAGCAGCATCGTACCGTGGGGGCGAGAGACCCAGTACTTC | CASSIVPWGRETQYF
- | TRBJ1-5 | TRBV20-1 | few | TGCAGTGGTAGTCCCCCTCAGCCCCAGCATTTT | CSGSPPQPQHF
- | TRBJ1-2 | TRBV4-1 | few | TGCGCCAGCAGCCAATTCCAGGACAATAACTATGGCTACACCTTC | CASSQFQDNNYGYTF
- | TRBJ1-1 | TRBV2 | - | TGTGCCAGCAGTGAACAGGGGCGGAACACTGAAGCTTTCTTT | CASSEQGRNTEAFF
- | TRBJ2-7 | TRBV5-1 | - | TGCGCCAGCAGTGAGGGGCAGGGCGCCTACGAGCAGTACTTC | CASSEGQGAYEQYF
- | TRBJ1-1 | TRBV5-8 | - | TGTGCCAGTACCAAAGGGGAGTCGAGACCGAACACTGAAGCTTTCTTT | CASTKGESRPNTEAFF
TRBD1 | TRBJ1-5 | TRBV2 | - | TGTGCCAGCAAACAGGGGGGCAATCAGCCCCAGCATTTT | CASKQGGNQPQHF
- | TRBJ1-2 | TRBV6-1 | - | TGTGCCACCCAGGGACGGCCCCGGTCTGGCTACACCTTC | CATQGRPRSGYTF
- | TRBJ2-7 | TRBV6-1 | - | TGTGCCAGCAGAAGGGGTGACGAGCAGTACTTC | CASRRGDEQYF
TRBD1 | TRBJ1-1 | TRBV30 | few | TGTGCCTGGAGTAGCGGACAGGGGAACACTGAAGCTTTCTTT | CAWSSGQGNTEAFF
- | TRBJ2-5 | TRBV7-9 | - | TGTGCCAGCAGCTCCGGGGAGACCCAGTACTTC | CASSSGETQYF
TRBD2 | TRBJ2-7 | TRBV9 | - | TGTGCCAGCAGCCCCGGGACTAGGTACGAGCAGTACTTC | CASSPGTRYEQYF
TRBD1 | TRBJ1-2 | TRBV5-1 | - | TGCGCCAGCGCCAGGGACAGTATCTATGGCTACACCTTC | CASARDSIYGYTF
- | TRBJ1-5 | TRBV6-1 | - | TGTGCCAGCAAGCGTGCGGATCATCAGCCCCAGCATTTT | CASKRADHQPQHF
- | TRBJ1-1 | TRBV5-1 | - | TGCGCCAGCGTCGAGAATACGCCGAACACTGAAGCTTTCTTT | CASVENTPNTEAFF
- | TRBJ2-3 | TRBV5-1 | - | TGCGCCAGCACGGGAGATACGCAGTATTTT | CASTGDTQYF
- | TRBJ2-3 | TRBV25-1 | few | TGTGCCAGCAGTGTGACAGGCACAGATACGCAGTATTTT | CASSVTGTDTQYF
- | TRBJ1-2 | TRBV19 | - | TGTGCCAGTACCATGCGGGGGAGGAGGGGCTACACCTTC | CASTMRGRRGYTF